This T cell receptor beta chain emerged from a study of regulatory T cells in long-lasting Graves disease. According to the study, TCR beta libraries were built with iRepertoire HTBI primers and CDR3-region Arm-PCR. TCRdb re-called the multiplex PCR reads with MiXCR, one entry per CDR3 protein. The table includes some 370,000 distinct CDR3 sequences, 20% to 25% detected once. This clonotype was detected ten times or more. Stated time point: persistent/refractory GD, antithyroid drugs over 5 years with positive TRAb. Construction of the TCR library relied on RNA isolated from PBMCs. Doctors identified Graves' disease using the American Thyroid Association guidelines. The source of the patients was an endocrinology department in Xi'an, China. Staff drew about 10 milliliters of peripheral blood into EDTA tubes. Looked up from germline, CDR1 is SGHAT and CDR2 is FQNNGV. The CDR3 contains 15 residues. The V end lost 0 bases, the J end lost 2 bases, and 11 bases lay between the germline ends.

The V call is TRBV11-2, the J call TRBJ2-7, with a possible D match to TRBD2 (5 bases). This receptor was identified in a woman aged 35 to 49 with Graves disease. The sample was peripheral blood mononuclear cells (PBMCs), taken when the disease was refractory, from a patient treated with antithyroid drugs. The CDR3 reads CASSLELATTYEQYF. In nucleotides, the CDR3 is TGTGCCAGCAGCTTAGAATTAGCGACTACCTACGAGCAGTACTTC.